This is a list of T cell receptor beta chains from one sample in a study of T cell responses to AZD1222 COVID-19 vaccine. Clones were sequenced by immunoSEQ multiplex PCR, and TCRdb holds only the in-frame ones, with some missing. The repertoire holds fewer than 200,000 clones, with approximately 92% as singletons. Material: peripheral blood, obtained on day 0 of AZD1222 vaccination. These TCRs come from an adult in good health. CDR3s include the opening cysteine and the closing phenylalanine or tryptophan. A D gene is named only where the DNA matches it firmly. Size is omitted from some rows. Given values are once, few, many or a class for expanded clones.

D gene,clone size,J gene,CDR3 length,V gene,CDR3 protein,CDR3 DNA
.,.,TRBJ1-1,12,TRBV30,CAWSRDTYETFF,TGTGCCTGGTCCCGGGACACCTACGAGACTTTCTTT
.,.,TRBJ1-5,14,TRBV3-1/TRBV3-2,CASRDTDDNQPQHF,TGTGCCAGCAGGGATACAGACGACAATCAGCCCCAGCATTTT
.,.,TRBJ1-1,13,TRBV5-5,CASSLRGATEAFF,TGTGCCAGCAGCTTGCGGGGGGCTACTGAAGCTTTCTTT
TRBD1,.,TRBJ1-1,14,TRBV5-4,CASSPGGANTEAFF,TGTGCCAGCAGCCCAGGGGGCGCGAACACTGAAGCTTTCTTT
.,.,TRBJ1-4,13,TRBV3-1/TRBV3-2,CASRAGTREKLFF,TGTGCCAGCAGAGCCGGGACCAGAGAAAAACTGTTTTTT
TRBD1,many,TRBJ2-2,18,TRBV19,CASSQPGQGAPGTGELFF,TGTGCCAGTAGTCAACCGGGACAGGGGGCGCCGGGCACCGGGGAGCTGTTTTTT
TRBD1,.,TRBJ1-2,13,TRBV7-8,CASSRDSLEGYTF,TGTGCCAGCAGCCGGGACAGTTTAGAGGGCTACACCTTC
.,.,TRBJ1-1,14,TRBV27,CASTFLGRDGEAFF,TGTGCCAGCACTTTCCTTGGGAGGGACGGTGAAGCTTTCTTT
.,.,TRBJ2-2,15,TRBV7-9,CATRLQGGNTGELFF,TGTGCCACTCGGCTTCAGGGAGGAAACACCGGGGAGCTGTTTTTT
TRBD1,.,TRBJ1-4,13,TRBV30,CAIRRDSHEKLFF,TGTGCCATCCGCCGGGACAGCCATGAAAAACTGTTTTTT
.,.,TRBJ1-5,15,TRBV28,CASAARLYSNQPQHF,TGTGCCAGCGCTGCCCGGTTGTATAGCAATCAGCCCCAGCATTTT
.,once,TRBJ1-2,14,TRBV18,CASSPPQGSYGYTF,TGTGCCAGCTCACCACCCCAGGGCAGCTATGGCTACACCTTC
TRBD2,.,TRBJ2-5,15,TRBV9,CASSQWTSGRETQYF,TGTGCCAGCAGCCAGTGGACTAGCGGGAGGGAGACCCAGTACTTC
.,few,TRBJ1-2,14,TRBV2,CASRWEPHFYGYTF,TGTGCCAGCAGGTGGGAGCCCCATTTCTATGGCTACACCTTC
TRBD2,.,TRBJ2-1,17,TRBV12-5,CASGLGGRASQAGEQFF,TGTGCTAGTGGTTTGGGCGGGAGGGCCTCGCAAGCGGGTGAGCAGTTCTTC
.,few,TRBJ1-5,15,TRBV19,CASSSSLRVLEPQHF,TGTGCCAGTAGTTCATCCCTCAGGGTTTTGGAGCCCCAGCATTTT
.,.,TRBJ1-5,14,TRBV11-2,CASSARTEFGPQHF,TGTGCCAGCAGCGCAAGGACAGAATTCGGACCCCAGCATTTT
.,.,TRBJ1-1,14,TRBV5-1,CASSSWDVGTEAFF,TGCGCCAGCAGCTCGTGGGATGTGGGGACTGAAGCTTTCTTT
.,.,TRBJ1-2,16,TRBV19,CASRPAGGRGNYGYTF,TGTGCCAGTAGACCAGCGGGCGGCAGGGGTAACTATGGCTACACCTTC
.,.,TRBJ1-2,13,TRBV10-1,CASSESSGYGYTF,TGCGCCAGCAGTGAGTCTAGCGGCTATGGCTACACCTTC
TRBD1,.,TRBJ1-6,13,TRBV2,CASSDTGDSPLHF,TGTGCCAGCAGTGACACAGGGGATTCACCCCTCCACTTT
.,.,TRBJ2-1,12,TRBV13,CASSPLNDEQFF,TGTGCCAGCAGCCCCCTCAACGATGAGCAGTTCTTC
.,.,TRBJ1-2,15,TRBV3-1/TRBV3-2,CASSRWGTKAYGYTF,TGTGCCAGCAGCCGTTGGGGGACAAAAGCCTATGGCTACACCTTC
.,once,TRBJ2-6,14,TRBV28,CASSSTSGANVLTF,TGTGCCAGCAGTTCCACCTCTGGGGCCAACGTCCTGACTTTC
TRBD2,.,TRBJ2-7,18,TRBV14,CASSQGGTSGRGTYEQYF,TGTGCCAGCAGCCAAGGAGGGACTAGCGGGAGAGGGACGTACGAGCAGTACTTC
.,.,TRBJ2-2,15,TRBV18,CASSPGTANTGELFF,TGTGCCAGCTCACCCGGGACCGCGAACACCGGGGAGCTGTTTTTT
.,.,TRBJ2-2,13,TRBV6-5,CASNLPGTGELFF,TGTGCCAGCAACCTTCCGGGAACCGGGGAGCTGTTTTTT
.,.,TRBJ1-2,14,TRBV24-1,CATSDWTASYGYTF,TGTGCCACCAGTGACTGGACGGCTAGCTATGGCTACACCTTC
.,once,TRBJ2-5,15,TRBV4-1,CASSRAVVGAETQYF,TGCGCCAGCAGCCGCGCGGTAGTTGGGGCAGAGACCCAGTACTTC
TRBD1,once,TRBJ2-2,18,TRBV7-9,CASSPPPGQGTNTGELFF,TGTGCCAGCAGCCCACCTCCGGGACAGGGGACGAACACCGGGGAGCTGTTTTTT
.,.,TRBJ2-7,13,TRBV5-1,CASSLAGEIEQYF,TGCGCCAGCAGCTTGGCCGGGGAAATCGAGCAGTACTTC
.,.,TRBJ2-7,13,TRBV5-4,CASSFVSSYEQYF,TGTGCCAGCAGCTTTGTCTCCTCCTACGAGCAGTACTTC
.,.,TRBJ1-6,14,TRBV27,CASTPGANNSPLHF,TGTGCCAGCACCCCTGGGGCAAATAATTCACCCCTCCACTTT
.,many,TRBJ2-6,16,TRBV18,CASSPPSRSGANVLTF,TGTGCCAGCTCACCACCTTCCAGGTCTGGGGCCAACGTCCTGACTTTC
.,.,TRBJ2-7,14,TRBV9,CASSPGTSSYEQYF,TGTGCCAGCAGCCCGGGGACCTCATCCTACGAGCAGTACTTC
.,.,TRBJ1-2,11,TRBV20-1,CSALQDYGYTF,TGCAGTGCGTTACAGGACTATGGCTACACCTTC
.,.,TRBJ1-2,16,TRBV5-1,CASSSFSQDPIYGYTF,TGCGCCAGCAGCTCATTTTCGCAGGATCCTATCTATGGCTACACCTTC
.,.,TRBJ2-7,12,TRBV2,CASRGSSYEQYF,TGTGCCAGCAGGGGTTCCTCCTACGAGCAGTACTTC
TRBD1,.,TRBJ2-2,14,TRBV6-5,CASKGQGEFGELFF,TGTGCCAGCAAAGGGCAGGGGGAATTTGGGGAGCTGTTTTTT
.,.,TRBJ1-2,16,TRBV14,CASSQDPRRAVYGYTF,TGTGCCAGCAGCCAAGACCCCCGGCGGGCAGTGTATGGCTACACCTTC
TRBD2,once,TRBJ2-1,17,TRBV27,CASSLLAGGPSYNEQFF,TGTGCCAGCAGTTTACTAGCGGGAGGACCCTCCTACAATGAGCAGTTCTTC
.,.,TRBJ1-1,13,TRBV25-1,CASSATMNTEAFF,TGTGCCAGCAGTGCTACAATGAACACTGAAGCTTTCTTT
.,.,TRBJ2-7,15,TRBV6-5,CASSYAPDRTYEQYF,TGTGCCAGCAGTTACGCCCCAGACCGAACCTACGAGCAGTACTTC
.,.,TRBJ2-1,16,TRBV24-1,CATSDFEGKSYNEQFF,TGTGCCACCAGTGATTTTGAGGGAAAGTCCTACAATGAGCAGTTCTTC
.,.,TRBJ2-1,17,TRBV5-5,CASSFRTAGWPLNEQFF,TGTGCCAGCAGCTTTCGGACAGCGGGATGGCCCTTAAATGAGCAGTTCTTC
.,.,TRBJ1-1,15,TRBV4-3,CASSQVDPPVTEAFF,TGCGCCAGCAGCCAAGTGGACCCACCTGTTACTGAAGCTTTCTTT
TRBD1,.,TRBJ1-2,21,TRBV28,CASSLLFPQVAHRGPGDGYTF,TGTGCCAGCAGTTTATTATTCCCCCAAGTCGCACACAGGGGCCCTGGGGATGGCTACACCTTC
.,.,TRBJ2-1,13,TRBV24-1,CATSDPPDNEQFF,TGTGCCACCAGTGACCCTCCTGACAATGAGCAGTTCTTC
TRBD1,.,TRBJ1-4,14,TRBV6-2/TRBV6-3,CASSGSTGGEKLFF,TGTGCCAGCAGTGGATCGACAGGGGGTGAAAAACTGTTTTTT
.,.,TRBJ1-4,12,TRBV4-1,CASSPLGEKLFF,TGCGCCAGCAGCCCCTTGGGGGAAAAACTGTTTTTT
TRBD1,.,TRBJ1-1,14,TRBV13,CASSAGQMNTEAFF,TGTGCCAGCAGCGCGGGACAGATGAACACTGAAGCTTTCTTT
.,.,TRBJ2-1,13,TRBV5-4,CASSWESYNEQFF,TGTGCCAGCAGTTGGGAGTCCTACAATGAGCAGTTCTTC
TRBD1,.,TRBJ1-6,14,TRBV28,CASRDTGGGSPLHF,TGTGCCAGCAGAGATACAGGGGGGGGTTCACCCCTCCACTTT